Each of the 2 T cell receptor beta chains below was sequenced from the same sample in a study of blood T cell repertoires in COVID-19. The repertoire was sequenced with immunoSEQ multiplex PCR; TCRdb's copy has only in-frame clones and lacks some. The profile shows about 63,000 clones, around 84% of them singletons. The sample comprised peripheral blood. Every receptor here comes from a human donor in a cohort sampled during active COVID-19.

The V call is TRBV5-1, the J call TRBJ2-1, with TRBD1 as a possible D gene (6 bases). The V end was cut by 4 bases, the J end by 8 bases, with 10 bases between. CDR3 length: 12 residues. Germline V gives CDR1 SGHRS, CDR2 YFSETQ. The CDR3 loop is CASSAGVDEQFF. CDR3 DNA sequence: TGCGCCAGCAGCGCAGGGGTGGATGAGCAGTTCTTC.

The chain combines TRBV10-3 with TRBJ2-1; no reliable D call. V was cut by 3 bases and J by 8 bases, with 8 bases left in between. The germline gives CDR1 ENHRY, CDR2 SYGVKD. The CDR3 is 12 residues long. CDR3 DNA: TGTGCCATCAGTGAAGAGTTCCATGAGCAGTTCTTC. Its translation: CAISEEFHEQFF.